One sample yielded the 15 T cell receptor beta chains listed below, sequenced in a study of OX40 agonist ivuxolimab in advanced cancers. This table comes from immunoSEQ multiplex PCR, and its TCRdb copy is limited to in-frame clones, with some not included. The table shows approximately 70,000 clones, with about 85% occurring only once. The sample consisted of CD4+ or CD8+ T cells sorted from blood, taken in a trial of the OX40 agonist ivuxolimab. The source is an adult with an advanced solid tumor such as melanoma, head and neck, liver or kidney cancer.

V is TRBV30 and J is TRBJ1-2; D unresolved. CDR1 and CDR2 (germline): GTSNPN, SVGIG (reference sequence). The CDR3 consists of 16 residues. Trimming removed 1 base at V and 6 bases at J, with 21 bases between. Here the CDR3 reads CAWSGELGLTEDGYTF. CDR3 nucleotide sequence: TGTGCCTGGAGTGGGGAGTTGGGGTTAACAGAGGATGGCTACACCTTC.

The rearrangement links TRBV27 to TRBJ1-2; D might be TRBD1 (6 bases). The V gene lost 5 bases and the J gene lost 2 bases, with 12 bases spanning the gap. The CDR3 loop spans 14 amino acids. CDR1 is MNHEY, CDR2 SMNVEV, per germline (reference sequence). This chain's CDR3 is CASSEKTGNYGYTF. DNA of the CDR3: TGTGCCAGCAGTGAAAAGACAGGCAACTATGGCTACACCTTC.

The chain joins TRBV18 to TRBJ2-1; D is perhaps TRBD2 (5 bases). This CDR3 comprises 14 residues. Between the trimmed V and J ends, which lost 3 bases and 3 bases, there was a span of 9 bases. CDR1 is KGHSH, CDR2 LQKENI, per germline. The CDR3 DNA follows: TGTGCCAGCTCACCTGGACTGGACTACAATGAGCAGTTCTTC. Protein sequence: CASSPGLDYNEQFF.

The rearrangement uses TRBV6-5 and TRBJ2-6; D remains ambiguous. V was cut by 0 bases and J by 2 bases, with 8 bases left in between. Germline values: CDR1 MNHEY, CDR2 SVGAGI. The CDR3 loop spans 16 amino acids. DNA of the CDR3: TGTGCCAGCAGTTACTCTACTGGGGCTGGGGCCAACGTCCTGACTTTC. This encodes CASSYSTGAGANVLTF.

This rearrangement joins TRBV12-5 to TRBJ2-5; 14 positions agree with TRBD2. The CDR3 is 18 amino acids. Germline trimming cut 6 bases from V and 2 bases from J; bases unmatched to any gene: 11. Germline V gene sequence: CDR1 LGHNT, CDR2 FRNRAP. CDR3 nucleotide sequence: TGTGCTAGTGGCAAACCCGAGACTAGCGGGAGGGATCAAGAGACCCAGTACTTC. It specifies CASGKPETSGRDQETQYF.

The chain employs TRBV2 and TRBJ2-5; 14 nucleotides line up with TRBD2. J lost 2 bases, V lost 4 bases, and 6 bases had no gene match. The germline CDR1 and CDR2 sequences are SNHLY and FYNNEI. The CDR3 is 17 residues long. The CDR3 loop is CASSGLAGGLGQETQYF. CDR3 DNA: TGTGCCAGCAGTGGACTAGCGGGAGGGTTGGGGCAAGAGACCCAGTACTTC. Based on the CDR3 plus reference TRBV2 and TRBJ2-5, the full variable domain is EPEVTQTPSHQVTQMGQEVILRCVPISNHLYFYWYRQILGQKVEFLVSFYNNEISEKSEIFDDQFSVERPDGSNFTLKIRSTKLEDSAMYFCASSGLAGGLGQETQYFGPGTRLLVL.

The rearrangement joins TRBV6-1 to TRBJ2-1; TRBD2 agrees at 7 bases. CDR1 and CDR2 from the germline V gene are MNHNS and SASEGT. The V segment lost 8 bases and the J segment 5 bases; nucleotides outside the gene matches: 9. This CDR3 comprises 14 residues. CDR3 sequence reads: CASHLTAGNNEQFF. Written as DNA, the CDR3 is TGTGCCAGCCATCTCACAGCGGGGAACAATGAGCAGTTCTTC.

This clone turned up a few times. DNA for the CDR3: TGTGCCAGCAGCAGGGGCGGTGGCTACACCTTC. Amino acids: CASSRGGGYTF. This chain uses TRBV7-6 with TRBJ1-2, with D possibly TRBD1 on 5 matching bases. V was clipped by 5 bases and J by 7 bases, with 8 bases between them. Germline CDR1 reads SGHVS; CDR2 reads FNYEAQ. The CDR3 runs to 11 residues.

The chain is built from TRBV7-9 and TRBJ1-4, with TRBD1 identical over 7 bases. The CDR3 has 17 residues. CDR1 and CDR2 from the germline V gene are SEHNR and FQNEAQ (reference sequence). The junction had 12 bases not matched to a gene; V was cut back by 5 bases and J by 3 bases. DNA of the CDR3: TGTGCCAGCAGCCCCAGGGGGGCGGTAGGTCCTAATGAAAAACTGTTTTTT. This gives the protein CASSPRGAVGPNEKLFF. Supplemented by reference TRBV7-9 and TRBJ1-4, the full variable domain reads DTGVSQNPRHKITKRGQNVTFRCDPISEHNRLYWYRQTLGQGPEFLTYFQNEAQLEKSRLLSDRFSAERPKGSFSTLEIQRTEQGDSAMYLCASSPRGAVGPNEKLFFGSGTQLSVL.

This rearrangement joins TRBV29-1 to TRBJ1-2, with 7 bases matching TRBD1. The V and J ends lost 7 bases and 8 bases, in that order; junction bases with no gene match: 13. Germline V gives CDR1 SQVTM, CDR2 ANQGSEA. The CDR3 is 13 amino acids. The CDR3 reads CSAGGAGRNGYTF. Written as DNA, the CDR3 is TGCAGCGCAGGGGGGGCAGGGAGGAACGGCTACACCTTC.

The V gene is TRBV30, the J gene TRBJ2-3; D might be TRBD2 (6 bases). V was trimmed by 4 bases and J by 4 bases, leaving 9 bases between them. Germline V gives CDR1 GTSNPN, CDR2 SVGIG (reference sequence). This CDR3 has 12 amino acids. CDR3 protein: CAWMRGADTQYF. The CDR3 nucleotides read TGTGCCTGGATGCGCGGGGCAGATACGCAGTATTTT.

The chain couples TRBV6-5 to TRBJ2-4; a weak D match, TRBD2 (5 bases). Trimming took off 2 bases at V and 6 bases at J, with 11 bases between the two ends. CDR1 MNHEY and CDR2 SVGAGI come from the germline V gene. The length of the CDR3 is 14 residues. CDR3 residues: CASSYAVRGNIQYF. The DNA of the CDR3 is TGTGCCAGCAGTTACGCGGTCCGGGGAAACATTCAGTACTTC.

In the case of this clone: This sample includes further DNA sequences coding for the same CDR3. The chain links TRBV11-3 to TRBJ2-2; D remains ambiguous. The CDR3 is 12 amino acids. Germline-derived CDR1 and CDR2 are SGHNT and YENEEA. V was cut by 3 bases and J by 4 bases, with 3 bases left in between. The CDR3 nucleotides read TGTGCCAGCAGCTTCGGCACCGGGGAGCTGTTTTTT. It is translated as CASSFGTGELFF. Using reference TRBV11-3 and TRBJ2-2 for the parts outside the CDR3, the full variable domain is EAGVVQSPRYKIIEKKQPVAFWCNPISGHNTLYWYLQNLGQGPELLIRYENEEAVDDSQLPKDRFSAERLKGVDSTLKIQPAELGDSAVYLCASSFGTGELFFGEGSRLTVL.

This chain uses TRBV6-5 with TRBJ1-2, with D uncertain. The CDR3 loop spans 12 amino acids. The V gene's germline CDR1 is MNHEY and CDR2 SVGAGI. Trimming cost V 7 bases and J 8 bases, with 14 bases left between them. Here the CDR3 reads CASTGNAWGYTF. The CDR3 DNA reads TGTGCCAGCACCGGGAATGCCTGGGGCTACACCTTC.

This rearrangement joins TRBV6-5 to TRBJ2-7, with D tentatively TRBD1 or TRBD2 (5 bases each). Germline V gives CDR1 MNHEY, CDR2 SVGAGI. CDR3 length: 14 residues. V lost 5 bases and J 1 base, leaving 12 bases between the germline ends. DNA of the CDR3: TGTGCCAGCAGTGAGAGGGGAAGATCCTACGAGCAGTACTTC. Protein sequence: CASSERGRSYEQYF.